Here is one TCR beta chain with its context. Its target is unknown. Germline V gives CDR1 MNHEY, CDR2 SVGAGI. This CDR3 has 11 amino acids. Trimming removed 10 bases from V and 6 bases from J, with 13 bases in between. This entry is derived from a study of T cell responses to AZD1222 COVID-19 vaccine. Study-level findings and limits: Among the donors, most were white British and more were female, and clonal diversity was possibly underestimated.

Assay: immunoSEQ multiplex PCR; the TCRdb copy retains only in-frame clones and omits some. The sample has approximately 80,000 clones, roughly 88% seen once. This sample comprised peripheral blood, obtained on day 0 of MenACWY control vaccination. The clonotype comes from an adult in good health. The rearrangement joins TRBV6-5 to TRBJ2-7; D is uncertain. CDR3 nucleotide sequence: TGTGCCACCGGGTCCGCCCGCGAGCAGTACTTC. Protein product: CATGSAREQYF.